This section outlines one T cell receptor beta chain sequence together with its context. The V end lost 3 bases, the J end lost 2 bases, and 12 bases lay between the germline ends. CDR1 is SGHKS, CDR2 YYEKEE, per germline (reference sequence). This CDR3 has 14 amino acids. This sample stems from a study of blood T cell repertoires in COVID-19. Overall study: Acute and convalescent COVID-19 specimens originated in the United States, Italy and Spain.

The assay was immunoSEQ multiplex PCR, and TCRdb's table has in-frame clones only and misses some. The sample consists of approximately 300,000 clones, around 88% of them appearing once. The clonotype comes from a man in his forties with acute or convalescent COVID-19. The specimen was peripheral blood. The rearrangement links TRBV5-5 to TRBJ2-7; weak D call: TRBD1 (5 bases). CDR3 residues: CASSYQGSTYEQYF. CDR3 DNA: TGTGCCAGCAGCTACCAGGGCTCAACCTACGAGCAGTACTTC. The full variable domain, rest sourced from reference TRBV5-5 and TRBJ2-7, is DAGVTQSPTHLIKTRGQQVTLRCSPISGHKSVSWYQQVLGQGPQFIFQYYEKEERGRGNFPDRFSARQFPNYSSELNVNALLLGDSALYLCASSYQGSTYEQYFGPGTRLTVT.